These T cell receptor beta chains were read from a single sample in a study of tumor-infiltrating lymphocytes in primary liver carcinoma. TCRdb re-analysed the multiplex PCR reads in MiXCR, keeping a single row per CDR3 protein. The sample includes about 310,000 distinct CDR3 sequences, 50% to 60% of them seen just once. Material: peripheral blood. The receptors come from a woman aged 30 to 39 with primary liver carcinoma and hepatitis B virus infection. Each CDR3 is given with its conserved first and last residue. D genes are given only for firm matches. The size field is filled for only some rows; it gives once, few, many or a size class.

J gene	V gene	D gene	clone size	CDR3 protein	CDR3 DNA
TRBJ1-2	TRBV11-2	NA	many	CASSFPTGGGYTF	TGTGCCAGCAGCTTCCCGACCGGAGGGGGCTACACCTTC
TRBJ2-3	TRBV11-2	NA	NA	CASNLQNPFTDTQCF	TGTGCCAGCAACTTACAGAACCCCTTCACAGATACGCAGTGTTTT
TRBJ2-2	TRBV12-3/TRBV12-4	TRBD1	many	CASRSGTGGTGELFF	TGTGCCAGCAGATCCGGGACAGGGGGCACCGGGGAGCTGTTTTTT
TRBJ2-7	TRBV5-6	NA	NA	CASSVSGTGSHEQYF	TGTGCCAGCAGCGTTTCCGGGACGGGGTCTCACGAGCAGTACTTC
TRBJ1-4	TRBV6-6	NA	few	CASSYGPNEKLFF	TGTGCCAGCAGTTACGGACCCAACGAAAAACTGTTTTTT
TRBJ2-5	TRBV4-2	NA	NA	CASSLTGAREETQYF	TGTGCCAGCAGCCTAACCGGGGCTAGGGAAGAGACCCAGTACTTC
TRBJ2-7	TRBV7-9	NA	few	CASSLASLSYEQYF	TGTGCCAGCAGCTTGGCGTCCCTCTCCTACGAGCAGTACTTC
TRBJ2-7	TRBV29-1	NA	many	CSVGESSYEQYF	TGCAGCGTTGGGGAGTCCTCCTACGAGCAGTACTTC
TRBJ2-1	TRBV12-3/TRBV12-4	NA	NA	CASSRGEDVGNEQFF	TGTGCCAGCAGTAGGGGGGAGGATGTTGGCAATGAGCAGTTCTTC
TRBJ2-2	TRBV2	TRBD1	NA	CTSTDRGTTVELFF	TGTACCAGCACCGACAGGGGTACTACCGTGGAGCTGTTTTTT
TRBJ2-3	TRBV11-2	TRBD2	many	CASSFGLAGFDTQYF	TGTGCCAGCAGCTTTGGACTAGCGGGATTTGATACGCAGTATTTT
TRBJ2-3	TRBV5-6	NA	NA	CASSLPGCPTDTQYF	TGTGCCAGCAGCTTACCGGGGTGCCCCACAGATACGCAGTATTTT
TRBJ1-5	TRBV29-1	NA	NA	CNVVTASNQPQHF	TGCAACGTTGTTACGGCCTCCAATCAGCCCCAGCATTTC
TRBJ1-1	TRBV11-3	NA	NA	CDSSRMTANTEAFF	TGTGATAGCAGTCGGATGACAGCGAACACTGAAGCTTTCTTT